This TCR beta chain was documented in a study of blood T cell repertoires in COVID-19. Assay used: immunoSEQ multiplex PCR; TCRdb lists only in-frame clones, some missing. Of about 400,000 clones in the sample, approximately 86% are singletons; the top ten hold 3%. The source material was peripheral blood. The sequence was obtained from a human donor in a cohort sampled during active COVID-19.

CDR3 bases: TGCGCCAGCAGCGTTGTCATCACAGATACGCAGTATTTT. Translated: CASSVVITDTQYF. V and J are TRBV5-1 and TRBJ2-3; D unclear. Looked up from germline, CDR1 is SGHRS and CDR2 is YFSETQ. There are 13 residues in the CDR3. The V and J ends lost 4 bases and 2 bases respectively, with 8 bases between them.